This T cell receptor beta chain was profiled in a study of blood T cells in healthy people across ages. Study-level results: With age, beta diversity per million T cells declined roughly linearly, significantly by 40.

CDR1 is MNHEY, CDR2 SVGAGI, per germline. V lost 4 bases to trimming and J lost 7 bases, with 11 bases between them. CDR3 size: 13 residues. This clonotype was observed at least ten times. Its antigen is not known. The donors, aged about 6 to 100, were healthy Caucasians from Russia. The authors isolated at least 6 million PBMCs per sample. Then a second PCR, running roughly 6 to 12 cycles, was carried out with a sample-barcoded 5' primer and a J-beta primer mix. Template switching added a 12-random-nucleotide identifier to every cDNA molecule. MiXCR, applied by TCRdb to the 5' RACE reads, yields one record per CDR3 protein. The sample has about 1.1 million distinct CDR3 sequences; more than 30% are singletons.

This clonotype was sampled from a man aged 18 to 35 in good health. The chain employs TRBV6-5 and TRBJ1-5, with a weak D call TRBD1 (6 bases). Sequenced input: blood. The chain's CDR3 is CASSSQQGQPQHF. For the CDR3, the DNA is TGTGCCAGCAGTTCTCAACAGGGACAGCCCCAGCATTTT.